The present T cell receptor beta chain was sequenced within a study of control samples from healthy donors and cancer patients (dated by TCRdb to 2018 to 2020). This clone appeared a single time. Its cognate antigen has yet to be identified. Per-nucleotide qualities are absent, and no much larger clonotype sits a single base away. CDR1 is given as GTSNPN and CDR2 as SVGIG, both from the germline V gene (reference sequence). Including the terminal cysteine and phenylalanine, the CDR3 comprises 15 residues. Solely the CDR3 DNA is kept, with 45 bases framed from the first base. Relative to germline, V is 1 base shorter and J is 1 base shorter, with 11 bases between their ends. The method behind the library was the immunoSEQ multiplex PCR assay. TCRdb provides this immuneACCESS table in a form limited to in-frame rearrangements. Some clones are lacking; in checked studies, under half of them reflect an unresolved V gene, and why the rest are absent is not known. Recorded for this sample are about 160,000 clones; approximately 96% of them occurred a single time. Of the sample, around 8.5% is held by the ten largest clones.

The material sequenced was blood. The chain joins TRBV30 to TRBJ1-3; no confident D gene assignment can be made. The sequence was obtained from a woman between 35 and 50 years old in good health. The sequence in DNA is TGTGCCTGGAGTGATAGCGTAGTTTCTGGAAACACCATATATTTT. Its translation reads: CAWSDSVVSGNTIYF.